The present T cell receptor beta chain was sequenced within a study of T-cell reconstitution after alpha-beta-depleted transplantation in children. Germline V gives CDR1 DFQATT, CDR2 SNEGSKA (reference sequence). This CDR3 has 16 amino acids. Points on this clonotype: Compared with germline, one end of the junction differs, possibly owing to a read error.

As it was prepared, the TCRbeta library received unique molecular identifiers. MiXCR, run by TCRdb on the PCR reads, gives a single entry per CDR3 protein. The sample yields around 300,000 distinct CDR3 sequences, more than 9% seen once. The clonotype was recovered from a male patient between 2 and 15 years old who had a stem cell transplant for chronic granulomatous disease, so the T cells may come from the graft donor. This chain links TRBV20-1 with TRBJ2-1; 12 bases match TRBD2. This material consisted of peripheral blood, taken 180 days after TCRalphabeta/CD19-depleted stem cell transplant. CDR3 sequence: CCASGSSGRAGGEQFF. CDR3 sequence (DNA): TGCTGTGCTAGCGGGTCTAGCGGGAGGGCCGGTGGTGAGCAGTTCTTC.